This T cell receptor beta chain was documented in a study of cytomegalovirus exposure and HLA in healthy donors. Using immunoSEQ multiplex PCR, the repertoire was profiled, and TCRdb retains in-frame clones only, with some absent. The sample consists of tens of thousands of clones, approximately 93% of them appearing once. Germline loops: CDR1 SGDLS, CDR2 YYNGEE. The CDR3 loop spans 15 amino acids. V lost 4 bases to trimming and J lost 4 bases; unmatched junction nucleotides: 11. The donors were part of the validation cohort, which consisted of some 120 subjects and was separate from the first cohort of several hundred subjects.

The chain employs TRBV9 and TRBJ2-7; 7 bases map to TRBD2. This TCR derives from a woman in her twenties or thirties in good health and CMV-seronegative. Sequenced sample: PBMCs. For the CDR3, the DNA is TGTGCCAGCAGCCCTCAGATCGGGGGGTTATACGAGCAGTACTTC. This encodes CASSPQIGGLYEQYF.